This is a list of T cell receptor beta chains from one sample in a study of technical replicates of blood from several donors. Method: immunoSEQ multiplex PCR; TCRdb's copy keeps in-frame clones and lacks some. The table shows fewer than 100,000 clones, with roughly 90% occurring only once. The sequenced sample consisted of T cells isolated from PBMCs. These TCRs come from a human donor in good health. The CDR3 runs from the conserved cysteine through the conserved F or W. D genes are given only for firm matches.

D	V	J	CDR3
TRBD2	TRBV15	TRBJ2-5	CATSRGLAEETQYF
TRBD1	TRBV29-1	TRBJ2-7	CSVPPGTGWGQYF
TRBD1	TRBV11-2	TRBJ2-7	CASSLRTGDLLSYEQYF
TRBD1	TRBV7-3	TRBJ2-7	CASSLTAWTGPYEQYF
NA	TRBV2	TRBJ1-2	CASNLLAGDSNGYTF
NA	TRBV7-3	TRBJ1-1	CASSLTGDTEAFF
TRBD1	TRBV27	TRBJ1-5	CASSWDRGQPQHF
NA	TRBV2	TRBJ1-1	CASSVQGENTEAFF
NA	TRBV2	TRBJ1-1	CASSPGAQAFF
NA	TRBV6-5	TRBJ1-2	CASSYGGGPNYGYTF
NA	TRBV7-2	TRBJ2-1	CASSSYTGSDEQFF
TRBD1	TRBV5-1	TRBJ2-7	CASSLAGGFSYEQYF
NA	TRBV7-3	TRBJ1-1	CASSVDIMNTEAFF
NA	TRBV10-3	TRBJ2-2	CAISESPYTGELFF
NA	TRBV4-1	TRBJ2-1	CASSQDRTPWFYNEQFF
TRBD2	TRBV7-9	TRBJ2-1	CASSSPLAEGNEQFF
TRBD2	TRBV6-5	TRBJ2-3	CASTVGRAADTQYF
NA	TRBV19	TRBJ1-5	CASSVQGGSNQPQHF
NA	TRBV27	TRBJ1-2	CASSSYSGQINYGYTF
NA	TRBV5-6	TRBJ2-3	CASRLRILAADTQYF
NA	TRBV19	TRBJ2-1	CASPYRGISTYNEQFF
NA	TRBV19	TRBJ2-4	CASSIIAPLAKNIQYF
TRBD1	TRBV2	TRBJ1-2	CASSLTGEGGYTF
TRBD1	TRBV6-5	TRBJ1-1	CASSWDRAFEAFF
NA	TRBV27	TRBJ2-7	CASSLQNRATYEQYF
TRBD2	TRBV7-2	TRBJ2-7	CASRGGTREQYF
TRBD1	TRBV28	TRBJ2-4	CASSLGQSDIQYF
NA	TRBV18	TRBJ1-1	CASHVKAGETEAFF
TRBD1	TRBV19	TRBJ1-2	CASRLNRGYGYTF
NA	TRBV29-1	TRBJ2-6	CSVSVGANVLTF
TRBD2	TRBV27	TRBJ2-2	CASRDGLAGGLNAGELFF
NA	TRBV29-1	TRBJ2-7	CSVVFSPGSPPYEQYF
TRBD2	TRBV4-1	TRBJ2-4	CASSQGLAGGRAKNIQYF
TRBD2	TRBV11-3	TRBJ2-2	CASSSRLADAGELFF
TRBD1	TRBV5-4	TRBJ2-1	CASSLFPDRVSYNEQFF
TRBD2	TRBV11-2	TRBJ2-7	CASSQIAGGTGYEQYF
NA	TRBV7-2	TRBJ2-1	CASSPGLAFNEQFF
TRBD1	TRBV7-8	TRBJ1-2	CASSEIGRGRTENGYTF
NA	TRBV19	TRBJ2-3	CASSIQSSTDTQYF
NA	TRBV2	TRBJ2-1	CASSDGGSMQFF